This record covers a single T cell receptor beta chain. The junction and the germline gene differ at one end; a read error may be behind it. The sample contains more than one DNA sequence encoding this CDR3. Germline CDR1 and CDR2: GTSNPN and SVGIG (reference sequence). The CDR3 has 14 amino acids. This specimen comes from a study of shared clonotypes between healthy human individuals. Loaded into unsorted PBMC replicate PCRs was 250 to 350 ng DNA, some 30,000 T cell genomes. The assay was immunoSEQ multiplex PCR, and TCRdb's table has in-frame clones only and misses some. The data contain more than 400,000 clones, roughly 80% of them singletons. HIV-negative, healthy adults without recent acute infections or vaccinations were the donors.

The clonotype was recovered from a woman between 40 and 50 years old in good health. Some clones in this sample may be carry-over from other donors' samples. The source material was PBMCs. This rearrangement joins TRBV30 to TRBJ1-1; weak D call: TRBD1 (6 bases). The CDR3 protein is CAWSSGALTTEAFF. The CDR3 DNA reads as TGTGCCTGGAGTTCAGGGGCGCTGACCACTGAAGCTTTCTTC.